This T cell receptor (beta chain) was captured by sequencing in a study of cytomegalovirus exposure and HLA in healthy donors. Vbeta (60) and Jbeta (13) primers were used in the PCR. Only in-frame clones appear in the TCRdb table, and some are missing; sequencing was by immunoSEQ multiplex PCR. The sample holds some 110,000 clones, roughly four fifths seen once. Germline V gives CDR1 SGHAT, CDR2 FQNNGV. The CDR3 sequence is 14 residues long. V was clipped by 6 bases and J by 3 bases; unmatched bases: 8. This sequence joins TRBV11-2 and TRBJ2-7, with 7 bases identical to TRBD1. Sequencing input: PBMCs. The sequence derives from a man aged 50 to 59 in good health and CMV-seronegative. The CDR3 coding sequence is TGTGCCAGCAGTTGGGGGACAGCAGACTACGAGCAGTACGTC. Residues: CASSWGTADYEQYV.